This T cell receptor (beta chain) was documented in a study of blood T cell repertoires in COVID-19. The CDR3 has 17 residues. Germline V gives CDR1 SNHLY, CDR2 FYNNEI. The trim removed 2 bases at V and 2 bases at J, leaving 12 bases unmatched. Sequenced by immunoSEQ multiplex PCR; TCRdb stores in-frame clones only, minus some. The table lists roughly 180,000 clones, about 93% of them singletons. The V call is TRBV2, the J call TRBJ2-7; 7 bases are a match to TRBD2. Specimen: peripheral blood. The TCR comes from a man in his thirties or forties with COVID-19, enrolled during active disease. In DNA, the CDR3 is TGTGCCAGCAGTGAAAGACTCCGGAGCGGGGCCACCTACGAGCAGTACTTC. Amino acids: CASSERLRSGATYEQYF.